Listed below are T cell receptor beta chains from one sample, sequenced in a study of blood T cell repertoires in COVID-19. The repertoire was sequenced with immunoSEQ multiplex PCR; TCRdb's copy has only in-frame clones and lacks some. The sample holds approximately 180,000 clones, approximately 85% seen once. The source material was peripheral blood. Receptor source: a human donor with active or convalescent COVID-19. The donor label of this sample is uncertain. The CDR3 runs from the conserved cysteine through the conserved F or W. A D gene is named only where the DNA matches it firmly. Only some rows state a clone size, as once, few, many or a class for expanded clones.

D gene: TRBD2
V gene: TRBV19
clone size: once
J gene: TRBJ2-1
CDR3 protein: CASSIGGRAGYEQFF
CDR3 DNA: TGTGCCAGTAGTATTGGCGGGAGGGCGGGGTATGAGCAGTTCTTC

D gene: TRBD1
V gene: TRBV5-1
clone size: .
J gene: TRBJ1-4
CDR3 protein: CASSPGGQGILDEKLFF
CDR3 DNA: TGCGCCAGCAGCCCCGGGGGACAGGGGATATTGGATGAAAAACTGTTTTTT

D gene: TRBD2
V gene: TRBV19
clone size: .
J gene: TRBJ2-5
CDR3 protein: CASSVLTSGPETQYF
CDR3 DNA: TGTGCCAGTAGTGTCCTGACTAGCGGACCGGAGACCCAGTACTTC

D gene: .
V gene: TRBV3-1/TRBV3-2
clone size: .
J gene: TRBJ1-1
CDR3 protein: CASSQDVITRAFF
CDR3 DNA: TGTGCCAGCAGCCAAGATGTGATTACTCGGGCTTTCTTT

D gene: .
V gene: TRBV11-2
clone size: few
J gene: TRBJ1-1
CDR3 protein: CASSLFPGMNTEAFF
CDR3 DNA: TGTGCCAGCAGCTTATTTCCGGGAATGAACACTGAAGCTTTCTTT

D gene: .
V gene: TRBV5-1
clone size: .
J gene: TRBJ2-3
CDR3 protein: CASSVGASGTSVDTQYF
CDR3 DNA: TGCGCCAGCAGCGTAGGAGCCTCCGGGACATCGGTAGATACGCAGTATTTT

D gene: .
V gene: TRBV11-2
clone size: .
J gene: TRBJ1-1
CDR3 protein: CASSQTGNTEAFF
CDR3 DNA: TGTGCCAGCAGCCAAACAGGGAACACTGAAGCTTTCTTT

D gene: .
V gene: TRBV13
clone size: .
J gene: TRBJ2-7
CDR3 protein: CASSFTGGSYEQYF
CDR3 DNA: TGTGCCAGCAGCTTTACCGGGGGCTCCTACGAGCAGTACTTC

D gene: TRBD2
V gene: TRBV7-7
clone size: once
J gene: TRBJ2-5
CDR3 protein: CASSTIATGSGIETQYF
CDR3 DNA: TGTGCTAGCAGCACAATCGCCACAGGTAGCGGGATTGAAACCCAGTACTTC

D gene: .
V gene: TRBV5-4
clone size: .
J gene: TRBJ2-3
CDR3 protein: CASSTEGTRTDTQYF
CDR3 DNA: TGTGCCAGCAGCACAGAAGGGACTCGCACAGATACGCAGTATTTT

D gene: .
V gene: TRBV24-1
clone size: .
J gene: TRBJ2-1
CDR3 protein: CATSREGASYNEQFF
CDR3 DNA: TGTGCCACCAGTCGGGAGGGGGCTTCCTACAATGAGCAGTTCTTC

D gene: .
V gene: TRBV29-1
clone size: .
J gene: TRBJ2-2
CDR3 protein: CSVPVPVNTGELFF
CDR3 DNA: TGCAGCGTTCCCGTCCCAGTTAACACCGGGGAGCTGTTTTTT

D gene: TRBD1
V gene: TRBV6-5
clone size: once
J gene: TRBJ2-1
CDR3 protein: CASRRTGRNNEQFF
CDR3 DNA: TGTGCCAGCAGACGGACAGGGAGAAACAATGAGCAGTTCTTC

D gene: .
V gene: TRBV2
clone size: .
J gene: TRBJ1-2
CDR3 protein: CASSERGNYGYTF
CDR3 DNA: TGTGCCAGCAGTGAAAGGGGTAACTATGGCTACACCTTC

D gene: .
V gene: TRBV30
clone size: .
J gene: TRBJ1-2
CDR3 protein: CAWSRQGGGYTF
CDR3 DNA: TGTGCCTGGAGTCGGCAGGGAGGTGGCTACACCTTC